The entry below gives a single TCR beta chain sequence along with its context. Antigen specificity is unknown. TCRdb re-called the 5' RACE reads through MiXCR, storing one row per CDR3 protein. The sample includes more than 150,000 distinct CDR3 sequences, around a sixth of them seen just once. This record belongs to a study of CD8 T cells in ankylosing spondylitis. Study-wide findings and caveats: Significantly higher representation of disease-linked clones was reported for matched ankylosing spondylitis synovial fluid. In ankylosing spondylitis blood, a motif of eight highly homologous TCR beta variants appeared characteristic.

Trimming left V 8 bases short and J 1 base short, with 12 bases between. The length of the CDR3 is 13 residues. Germline V gene lookup returns CDR1 DFQATT and CDR2 SNEGSKA (reference sequence). The V and J genes are TRBV20-1 and TRBJ2-1; D unresolved. What was sequenced was blood, either unsorted or a sorted T cell fraction (not recorded which). This TCR came from a male donor between 10 and 30 years old with ankylosing spondylitis or in good health (not recorded which). This chain's CDR3 is CSKRGRSYNEQFF. In nucleotides, the CDR3 is TGCAGTAAACGAGGACGGTCCTACAATGAGCAGTTCTTC.